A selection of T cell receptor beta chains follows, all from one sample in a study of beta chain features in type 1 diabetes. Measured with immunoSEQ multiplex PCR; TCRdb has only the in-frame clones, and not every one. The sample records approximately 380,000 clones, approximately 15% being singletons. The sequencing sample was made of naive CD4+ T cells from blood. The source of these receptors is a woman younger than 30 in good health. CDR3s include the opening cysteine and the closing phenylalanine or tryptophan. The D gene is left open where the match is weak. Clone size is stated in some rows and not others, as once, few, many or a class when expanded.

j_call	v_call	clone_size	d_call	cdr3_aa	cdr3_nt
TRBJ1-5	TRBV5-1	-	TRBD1	CASSLRGTENQPQHF	TGCGCCAGCAGCTTGAGAGGGACAGAGAATCAGCCCCAGCATTTT
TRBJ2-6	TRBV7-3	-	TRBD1	CASSFGQGTNVLTF	TGTGCCAGCAGCTTCGGACAGGGAACCAACGTCCTGACTTTC
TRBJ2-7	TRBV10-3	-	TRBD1	CAISTGQGVYEQYF	TGTGCCATCAGTACGGGACAGGGGGTGTACGAGCAGTACTTC
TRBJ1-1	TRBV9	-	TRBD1	CASSADRGGAFF	TGTGCCAGCAGCGCTGACAGGGGGGGAGCTTTCTTT
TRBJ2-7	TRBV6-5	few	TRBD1	CASSYSGDSSYEQYF	TGTGCCAGCAGTTACTCCGGGGACAGTTCCTACGAGCAGTACTTC
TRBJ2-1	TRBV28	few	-	CASSLLSGGRKFF	TGTGCCAGCAGTTTGTTGTCGGGGGGCAGGAAGTTCTTC
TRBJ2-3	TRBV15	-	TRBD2	CATSRDGGSGRASDTQYF	TGTGCCACCAGCAGAGATGGTGGCAGCGGGAGGGCTTCAGATACGCAGTATTTT
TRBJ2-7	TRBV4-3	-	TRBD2	CASSQGSAGTYEQYF	TGCGCCAGCAGCCAAGGGTCAGCGGGAACCTACGAGCAGTACTTC
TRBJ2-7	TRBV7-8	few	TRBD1	CASSTDRVEQYF	TGTGCCAGCAGCACTGACAGGGTCGAGCAGTACTTC
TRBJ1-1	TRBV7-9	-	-	CASSLGANTEAFF	TGTGCCAGCAGCTTAGGCGCGAACACTGAAGCTTTCTTT
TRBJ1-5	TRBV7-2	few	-	CASSLATGNQPQHF	TGTGCCAGCAGCTTAGCGACTGGTAATCAGCCCCAGCATTTT
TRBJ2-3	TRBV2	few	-	CASSYSRDTQYF	TGTGCCAGCAGTTACAGCAGAGATACGCAGTATTTT
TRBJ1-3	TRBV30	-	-	CAWSIAASSGNTIYF	TGTGCCTGGAGTATCGCAGCGAGCTCTGGAAACACCATATATTTT
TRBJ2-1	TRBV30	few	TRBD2	CAWRVQTSGRHNEQFF	TGTGCCTGGAGGGTCCAGACTAGCGGGAGACATAATGAGCAGTTCTTC
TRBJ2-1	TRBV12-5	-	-	CASGLVPGIDEQFF	TGTGCTAGTGGTTTGGTACCCGGGATCGATGAGCAGTTCTTC
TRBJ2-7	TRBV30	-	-	CAWSGGIPHEQYF	TGTGCCTGGAGTGGCGGGATACCCCACGAGCAGTACTTC
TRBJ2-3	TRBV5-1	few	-	CASSPSGGLDTQYF	TGCGCCAGCAGCCCCTCTGGGGGCCTCGATACGCAGTATTTT
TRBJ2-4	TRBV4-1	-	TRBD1	CASSHQDRGNAKNIQYF	TGCGCCAGCAGCCATCAAGACAGGGGCAATGCCAAAAACATTCAGTACTTC
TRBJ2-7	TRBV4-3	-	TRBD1	CASSQDWDRLGQYF	TGCGCCAGCAGCCAAGATTGGGACAGACTGGGGCAGTACTTC
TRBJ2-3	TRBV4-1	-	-	CASSQVLVSTDTQYF	TGCGCCAGCAGCCAAGTCCTTGTTAGCACAGATACGCAGTATTTT
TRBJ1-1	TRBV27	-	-	CASSTLGYGDTEAFF	TGTGCCAGCAGTACCCTTGGATACGGGGACACTGAAGCTTTCTTT
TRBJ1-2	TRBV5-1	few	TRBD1	CASSFTGTAYGYTF	TGCGCCAGCAGCTTTACCGGGACAGCCTATGGCTACACCTTC
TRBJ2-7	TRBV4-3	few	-	CASSQGRGREQYF	TGCGCCAGCAGCCAAGGGAGAGGGCGCGAGCAGTACTTC
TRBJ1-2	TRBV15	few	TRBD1	CATSRVRTGQGVLGYGYTF	TGTGCCACCAGCAGAGTTCGTACGGGACAGGGGGTTTTAGGGTATGGCTACACCTTC
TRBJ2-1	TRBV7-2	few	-	CASSLALTGEPYNEQFF	TGTGCCAGCAGCTTAGCGCTCACGGGAGAGCCCTACAATGAGCAGTTCTTC
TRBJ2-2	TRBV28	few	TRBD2	CAWRAGGPAGELFF	TGTGCCTGGCGGGCGGGAGGGCCAGCCGGGGAGCTGTTTTTT
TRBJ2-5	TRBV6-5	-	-	CASSYSRQQETQYF	TGTGCCAGCAGTTACTCGAGACAGCAAGAGACCCAGTACTTC
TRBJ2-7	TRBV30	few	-	CAWSVSELQYF	TGTGCCTGGAGTGTAAGCGAGTTGCAGTACTTC
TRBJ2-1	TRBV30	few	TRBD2	CAWVLGGGSYNEQFF	TGTGCCTGGGTCCTCGGGGGAGGGTCCTACAATGAGCAGTTCTTC
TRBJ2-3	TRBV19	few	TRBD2	CASSIPSSGRRDTQYF	TGTGCCAGTAGTATCCCCTCTAGCGGGAGACGAGATACGCAGTATTTT
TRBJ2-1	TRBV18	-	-	CASMGFNNEQFF	TGTGCCAGTATGGGCTTTAACAATGAGCAGTTCTTC
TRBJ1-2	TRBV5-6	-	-	CASSLYPGGAYGYTF	TGTGCCAGCAGCTTATACCCGGGGGGAGCCTATGGCTACACCTTC
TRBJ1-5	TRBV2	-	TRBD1	CASSGTGDQPQHF	TGTGCCAGCAGTGGCACAGGGGACCAGCCCCAGCATTTT
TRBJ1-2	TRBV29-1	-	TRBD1	CSVEGQGAYGYTF	TGCAGCGTTGAGGGACAGGGGGCCTATGGCTACACCTTC
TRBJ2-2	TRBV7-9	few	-	CASSLVEGNTGELFF	TGTGCCAGCAGCTTAGTGGAGGGGAACACCGGGGAGCTGTTTTTT
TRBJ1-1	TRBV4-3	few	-	CASSQDRELEAFF	TGCGCCAGCAGCCAAGATCGGGAGCTTGAAGCTTTCTTT